The 29 T cell receptor beta chains below were found in one sample sequenced in a study of molecular identifiers for immune sequencing clone quantification. TCRdb called the PCR reads again in MiXCR, with one record for every CDR3 protein. The sample shows fewer than 350,000 distinct CDR3 sequences, roughly 23% of them seen only once. The sample consisted of naive CD8+ T cells from blood, with Jurkat cell RNA spiked in. The subset is: FACS-sorted CD8+CD4-CCR7+CD45RA+ naive T cells. The receptors derive from a human donor in good health. Some libraries in this study had Jurkat cell RNA spiked in.

This clonotype appeared a few times. The rearrangement joins TRBV11-2 to TRBJ2-7; 7 bases line up with TRBD1. V gave up 4 bases and J gave up 3 bases; unmatched junction bases: 9. The CDR3 is 15 residues long. CDR1 SGHAT and CDR2 FQNNGV come from the germline V gene. The CDR3 sequence: CASSYFPGQSYEQYF. Here the CDR3 DNA reads TGTGCCAGCAGCTATTTTCCGGGACAGAGCTACGAGCAGTACTTC. Combining the CDR3 with reference TRBV11-2 and TRBJ2-7 gives the whole variable domain EAGVAQSPRYKIIEKRQSVAFWCNPISGHATLYWYQQILGQGPKLLIQFQNNGVVDDSQLPKDRFSAERLKGVDSTLKIQPAKLEDSAVYLCASSYFPGQSYEQYFGPGTRLTVT.

This clonotype has more than one count but fewer than ten. This chain uses TRBV20-1 with TRBJ2-7; the match to TRBD1 covers 7 bases. This CDR3 contains 16 residues. V gave up 3 bases and J gave up 4 bases; unmatched junction bases: 15. Germline loops: CDR1 DFQATT, CDR2 SNEGSKA (reference sequence). The CDR3 here is CSARIPRGIEAYEQYF. The CDR3, as DNA: TGCAGTGCTAGGATTCCCAGGGGGATAGAAGCGTACGAGCAGTACTTC.

This clonotype was counted ten times or more. The CDR3 DNA follows: TGCGCCAGCGTCGACAGGGACCCGAACACCGGGGAGCTGTTTTTT. This sequence encodes CASVDRDPNTGELFF. This chain links TRBV23-1 with TRBJ2-2; TRBD1 agrees at 7 bases. TRBV23-1 is recorded as an ORF, its role being uncertain. The V gene end was trimmed by 8 bases and the J gene end by 0 bases; junction bases not matched to a gene: 6. This CDR3 has 15 residues.

In the case of this clonotype: Possible read error: a much larger clone is one base away. V is TRBV5-6 and J is TRBJ1-6; D remains unclear. The ends were cut back, 3 bases at V and 2 bases at J, with 12 bases in the middle. This CDR3 comprises 16 residues. Looked up from germline, CDR1 is SGHDT and CDR2 is YYEEEE. Here the CDR3 DNA reads TGTGCCAGCAGCTCGTTAGAAGGGACCTATAATTCACCCCTCCACTTT. Amino acid sequence: CASSSLEGTYNSPLHF.

This clonotype was picked up many times. The rearrangement uses TRBV3-1 and TRBJ1-5, with unresolved D. CDR3 size: 15 residues. The V end lost 0 bases, the J end lost 3 bases, and 9 bases lay between the germline ends. The germline V gene encodes CDR1 LGHDT and CDR2 YNNKEL (reference sequence). CDR3 in DNA: TGTGCCAGCAGCCAAGACGGCGGAAACAATCAGCCCCAGCATTTT. Translating it yields CASSQDGGNNQPQHF.

This clonotype was counted between two and nine times. The CDR3 end shows no conserved phenylalanine or tryptophan, and so a read error is likely. The J gene is TRBJ1-3, the V gene TRBV2; TRBD1 might be the D (5 bases). The CDR3 consists of 16 residues. V shed 6 bases and J shed 0 bases, with 15 bases lying between them. Per the germline V gene, CDR1 is SNHLY and CDR2 is FYNNEI. The CDR3 is CASSRRGGFSGNTIYS. For the CDR3, the DNA is TGTGCCAGCAGCCGACGGGGCGGATTCTCTGGAAACACCATATATTCT.

There are many counts of this clonotype. The chain uses TRBV18 and TRBJ2-2; 8 bases line up with TRBD2. The germline V gene encodes CDR1 KGHSH and CDR2 LQKENI. The CDR3 consists of 17 residues. The trim removed 2 bases at V and 2 bases at J, leaving 7 bases unmatched. Here the CDR3 DNA reads TGTGCCAGCTCACCATCACTAGCGGAATTCAACACCGGGGAGCTGTTTTTT. Amino acid sequence: CASSPSLAEFNTGELFF.

This clonotype was seen many times. The V call is TRBV19, the J call TRBJ1-1; D is undetermined. V lost 6 bases and J lost 3, with 8 bases in between. This CDR3 comprises 12 residues. The V gene's germline CDR1 is LNHDA and CDR2 SQIVND (reference sequence). The CDR3 spells CASRDGDTEAFF. In DNA form, the CDR3 reads TGTGCCAGTAGAGACGGTGACACTGAAGCTTTCTTT. Filled out from reference TRBV19 and TRBJ1-1, the complete variable domain reads DGGITQSPKYLFRKEGQNVTLSCEQNLNHDAMYWYRQDPGQGLRLIYYSQIVNDFQKGDIAEGYSVSREKKESFPLTVTSAQKNPTAFYLCASRDGDTEAFFGQGTRLTVV.

About this clonotype: A clone one base away is much larger, so this may be a read error. The gene calls are TRBV11-2 and TRBJ1-4; D is undetermined. CDR3 length: 14 residues. The germline V gene has CDR1 SGHAT and CDR2 FQNNGV. In nucleotides, the CDR3 is TGTGCCAGCAGCTTATATGAAGATAATGAAAAACTGTCTTTT. It specifies CASSLYEDNEKLSF.

This clonotype was observed at least ten times. The J gene is TRBJ2-7, the V gene TRBV29-1; 7 nucleotides line up with TRBD2. The junction had 1 base not matched to a gene; V was cut back by 4 bases and J by 4 bases. The germline V gene has CDR1 SQVTM and CDR2 ANQGSEA. The CDR3 runs 11 residues. DNA of the CDR3: TGCAGCGTTGTGGGGGGGTACGAGCAGTACTTC. This sequence encodes CSVVGGYEQYF.

This clonotype has a count of ten or more. V gene TRBV24-1 combines with J gene TRBJ2-1; no clear D gene. V was pared by 3 bases and J by 3 bases, with 8 bases between. Per germline, CDR1 KGHDR and CDR2 SFDVKD. The CDR3 runs 14 residues. The CDR3 reads CATSDGQNYNEQFF. The CDR3 DNA follows: TGTGCCACCAGTGATGGGCAGAACTACAATGAGCAGTTCTTC.

Of note for this clonotype: Just one base apart from a much larger clone, this may be a read error. The genes are TRBV20-1 and TRBJ1-1; D unresolved. The CDR3 is 13 amino acids. Germline assignment: CDR1 DFQATT and CDR2 SNEGSKA (reference sequence). Trimming took 3 bases from V and 10 from J, leaving 18 bases between them. The CDR3 DNA reads as TGCAGTGCTAGGGCAGTAGAGGAGGTGGGAGCTTTCTTT. Translation: CSARAVEEVGAFF.

Concerning this clonotype itself: The junction departs from the called germline gene at one end, perhaps through a read error. J is TRBJ2-7 and V is TRBV6-2 or TRBV6-3, with D possibly matching TRBD2 (6 bases). The CDR3 runs 15 residues. CDR1 and CDR2 from the germline V gene are MNHEY and SVGEGT. The CDR3 DNA reads TGTGCCAGCAGTGCGACTAGTCGGTCCTCCTACGAGCTGTACTTC. Protein sequence: CASSATSRSSYELYF.

The chain employs TRBV6-2 or TRBV6-3 and TRBJ2-7; 7 nucleotides line up with TRBD1. J lost 2 bases, V lost 5 bases, and 6 bases had no gene match. There are 14 residues in the CDR3. Per germline, CDR1 MNHEY and CDR2 SVGEGT. CDR3: CASSGWDSTYEQYF. In DNA, the CDR3 is TGTGCCAGCAGTGGCTGGGACAGCACCTACGAGCAGTACTTC.

At least ten counts were recorded for this clonotype. V gene TRBV12-3 or TRBV12-4 combines with J gene TRBJ2-3; TRBD1 agrees at 10 bases. V lost 8 bases to trimming and J lost 4 bases; unmatched junction nucleotides: 9. This CDR3 region has 15 residues. The CDR3 sequence is CASGPGTGVPDTQYF. DNA for the CDR3: TGTGCCAGCGGACCCGGGACAGGGGTTCCAGATACGCAGTATTTT.

This clonotype was detected a few times. V and J are TRBV7-3 and TRBJ2-2; the match to TRBD2 covers 12 bases. This CDR3 is built from 17 residues. Looked up from germline, CDR1 is SGHTA and CDR2 is FQGTGA. After removal of 5 bases from V and 3 bases from J, the junction contained 7 bases not matched to a gene. The CDR3 is CASSLGLAGMDTGELFF. The CDR3 DNA reads as TGTGCCAGCAGCCTCGGACTAGCGGGAATGGACACCGGGGAGCTGTTTTTT.

A word on this clonotype: Since a much larger clone is just one base distant, this may be a read error. The rearrangement joins TRBV10-2 to TRBJ1-1; no firm D call. This CDR3 has 13 amino acids. The V end was cut by 8 bases, the J end by 3 bases, with 13 bases between. Germline CDR1 and CDR2: WSHSY and SAAADI. The CDR3 nucleotides are TGCGCCAGCGGGTGGCGGGAGGACACTGAAGCTTTCTTT. Its translation: CASGWREDTEAFF.

This chain links TRBV11-2 with TRBJ2-3; 10 bases agree with TRBD2. Germline lookup yields CDR1 SGHAT and CDR2 FQNNGV. This CDR3 region has 17 residues. The ends lost 2 bases at V and 5 bases at J; junction bases unmatched: 10. CDR3 protein: CASSLSSSGSLVDTQYF. In nucleotides, the CDR3 is TGTGCCAGCAGCTTATCGTCTAGCGGGAGTCTGGTAGATACGCAGTATTTT.

With respect to this clonotype: This could be a read error, since a much larger clone is one nucleotide away. The chain carries TRBV7-6 and TRBJ2-1; D remains ambiguous. Germline V gene lookup returns CDR1 SGHVS and CDR2 FNYEAQ. This CDR3 contains 14 residues. CDR3 nucleotide sequence: TGTGCCAGCAGCTTAGAAGGTTCCTACGATGAGCAGTTCTTC. Its translation: CASSLEGSYDEQFF.

This clonotype was recorded a few times. The chain recombines TRBV7-9 with TRBJ2-1; possibly TRBD1 for D (5 bases). Trimming pared 5 bases from V and 9 bases from J, leaving 8 bases between. This CDR3 has 11 amino acids. Germline CDR1 is SEHNR and CDR2 is FQNEAQ (reference sequence). The CDR3 spells CASSQTAEQFF. CDR3 bases: TGTGCCAGCAGCCAGACAGCTGAGCAGTTCTTC.

This clonotype was seen ten or more times. The chain combines TRBV7-8 with TRBJ2-3; D is perhaps TRBD1 (6 bases). The CDR3 covers 14 residues. With 1 base removed from V and 4 bases from J, the gap between germline ends came to 9 bases. The germline CDR1 and CDR2 sequences are SGHVS and FQNEAQ. The CDR3 coding sequence is TGTGCCAGCAGCTTAGTCACAGGGTCAGATACGCAGTATTTT. Translation: CASSLVTGSDTQYF.

In this sample, this clonotype turned up many times. This sequence joins TRBV6-5 and TRBJ1-5; 7 bases fit TRBD1. The trim removed 6 bases at V and 4 bases at J, leaving 9 bases unmatched. Germline V gives CDR1 MNHEY, CDR2 SVGAGI. The CDR3 sequence is 15 residues long. The CDR3 spells CASSLYGTANQPQHF. CDR3 bases: TGTGCCAGCAGCCTATACGGGACAGCGAATCAGCCCCAGCATTTT.

Only one count was recorded for this clonotype. A clone one base away is much larger, so this may be a read error. V and J are TRBV7-9 and TRBJ2-1, with D perhaps TRBD2 (5 bases). The CDR3 consists of 16 residues. The germline gives CDR1 SEHNR, CDR2 FQNEAQ (reference sequence). The CDR3 reads CASSPMAGPNYNGQFF. Written as DNA, the CDR3 is TGTGCCAGCAGCCCTATGGCGGGCCCGAATTACAATGGGCAGTTCTTC.

The count of this clonotype is one. The CDR3 DNA sequence: TGCAGCGTTGAACTGGCTAGAGGGGGAAGCACAGATACGCAGTATTTT. It yields the protein CSVELARGGSTDTQYF. The chain recombines TRBV29-1 with TRBJ2-3, with TRBD1 as a possible D gene (6 bases). Trimming took off 2 bases at V and 0 bases at J, with 15 bases between the two ends. There are 16 residues in the CDR3. Germline V gives CDR1 SQVTM, CDR2 ANQGSEA.

This clonotype came up many times. The V and J genes are TRBV7-9 and TRBJ2-2, with D perhaps TRBD1 (6 bases). Per germline, CDR1 SEHNR and CDR2 FQNEAQ (reference sequence). V was shortened by 4 bases and J by 6 bases, with 21 bases between the two germline ends. The CDR3 covers 17 residues. The CDR3 loop is CASSSRTASDGSGELFF. In DNA, the CDR3 is TGTGCCAGCAGCTCCAGGACAGCCAGCGATGGATCCGGGGAGCTGTTTTTT.

This clonotype was counted a few times. The V gene is TRBV12-3 or TRBV12-4, the J gene TRBJ2-3; no clear D gene. CDR3 size: 13 residues. The ends were cut back, 0 bases at V and 6 bases at J, with 7 bases in the middle. DNA for the CDR3: TGTGCCAGCAGTTTAGCCTCCAAGGATACGCAGTATTTT. Amino acids: CASSLASKDTQYF.

This clonotype was recorded at least ten times. This sequence joins TRBV18 and TRBJ2-7; D possibly uses TRBD1 or TRBD2 (6 bases each). This CDR3 is 14 amino acids long. Trimming took 4 bases from V and 2 from J, leaving 12 bases between them. CDR1 and CDR2 from the germline V gene are KGHSH and LQKENI. The CDR3: CASSRTGRTYEQYF. The CDR3 nucleotides read TGTGCCAGCTCACGCACAGGGAGGACCTACGAGCAGTACTTC. The whole variable domain, filled in from reference TRBV18 and TRBJ2-7, reads NAGVMQNPRHLVRRRGQEARLRCSPMKGHSHVYWYRQLPEEGLKFMVYLQKENIIDESGMPKERFSAEFPKEGPSILRIQQVVRGDSAAYFCASSRTGRTYEQYFGPGTRLTVT.

This clonotype has a count of ten or more. The rearrangement joins TRBV7-9 to TRBJ1-3; D perhaps matches TRBD1 (5 bases). V lost 5 bases and J lost 4, with 15 bases in between. This CDR3 region has 15 residues. Germline V gene lookup returns CDR1 SEHNR and CDR2 FQNEAQ (reference sequence). The CDR3 protein is CASSPAVGEGNTIYF. The DNA of the CDR3 is TGTGCCAGCAGCCCCGCCGTAGGGGAAGGAAACACCATATATTTT.

This clonotype was picked up many times. The V and J genes are TRBV5-1 and TRBJ2-7; D unclear. Germline V gene sequence: CDR1 SGHRS, CDR2 YFSETQ. This CDR3 contains 15 residues. The V end was cut by 0 bases, the J end by 0 bases, with 10 bases between. CDR3 protein: CASSLEPGNSYEQYF. CDR3 sequence (DNA): TGCGCCAGCAGCTTGGAGCCCGGTAACTCCTACGAGCAGTACTTC. The full variable domain, rest sourced from reference TRBV5-1 and TRBJ2-7, is KAGVTQTPRYLIKTRGQQVTLSCSPISGHRSVSWYQQTPGQGLQFLFEYFSETQRNKGNFPGRFSGRQFSNSRSEMNVSTLELGDSALYLCASSLEPGNSYEQYFGPGTRLTVT.